The entry that follows covers one T cell receptor beta chain sequence. Patients in Seattle were enrolled during active infection, then followed longitudinally. The data are from a study of blood T cell repertoires in COVID-19. Study context: The United States, Italy and Spain provided the acute and convalescent COVID-19 samples. PBMCs, B-cell-depleted T cells, or T cells were the source of the cDNA or gDNA that made up the material.

Germline CDR1 and CDR2: KGHDR and SFDVKD. The CDR3 is 17 residues long. V trimming: 4 bases; J trimming: 6 bases; junction bases outside the gene matches: 12. Original data processing: Amplified reference gene primers provided the basis for estimating nucleated cell counts. Profiled with immunoSEQ multiplex PCR; TCRdb holds only in-frame clones, not every one. The D gene and trimming were derived from the DNA, and the V and J assignments and clone size from that table. In the table there are some 200,000 clones, approximately 91% of which are singletons. The rearrangement joins TRBV24-1 to TRBJ2-1, with 9 bases that match TRBD1. Source material: peripheral blood. The sequence was obtained from a man between 45 and 60 years old with COVID-19, enrolled during active disease. The CDR3 coding sequence is TGTGCCACCAGTGACCGGGCGGCGGGACAGGGCGTCAATGAGCAGTTCTTC. Residues: CATSDRAAGQGVNEQFF.